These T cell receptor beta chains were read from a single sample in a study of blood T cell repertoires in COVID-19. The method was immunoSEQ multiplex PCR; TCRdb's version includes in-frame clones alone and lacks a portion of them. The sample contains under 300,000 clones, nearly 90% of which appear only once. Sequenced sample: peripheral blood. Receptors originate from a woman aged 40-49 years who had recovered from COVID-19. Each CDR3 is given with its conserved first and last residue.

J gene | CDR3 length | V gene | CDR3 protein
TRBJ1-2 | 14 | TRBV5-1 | CASKSERGTYGYTF
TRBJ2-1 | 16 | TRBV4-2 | CASSQAGQGSYNEQFF
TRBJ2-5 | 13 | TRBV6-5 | CASSFRGHETQYF
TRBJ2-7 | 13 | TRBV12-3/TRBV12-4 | CASSPTSGGEQYF
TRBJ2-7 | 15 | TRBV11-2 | CASSLRTGGPQEQYF
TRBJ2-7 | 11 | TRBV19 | CASSWGGEQYF
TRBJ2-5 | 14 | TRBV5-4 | CASSPRDRQETQYF
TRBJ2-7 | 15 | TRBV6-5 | CASSYATGGSYEQYF
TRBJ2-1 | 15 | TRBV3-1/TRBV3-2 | CASSQEYATSGEQFF
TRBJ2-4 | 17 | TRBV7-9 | CASSFSGGRGAKNIQYF
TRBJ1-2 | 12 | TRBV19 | CASRRLGYGYTF
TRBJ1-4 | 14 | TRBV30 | CAWRIRHGGNKLFF
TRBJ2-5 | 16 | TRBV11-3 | CASSFGPGDPRETQYF
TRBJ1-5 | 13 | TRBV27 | CASSRTGGQPQHF
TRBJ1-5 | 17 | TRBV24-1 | CATSDTGRGGSNQPQHF
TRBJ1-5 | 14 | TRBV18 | CASSRTGGDQPQHF
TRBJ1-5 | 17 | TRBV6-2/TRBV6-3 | CASSYSRQVYSNQPQHF
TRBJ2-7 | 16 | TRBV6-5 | CASSYPRLAGGYEQYF
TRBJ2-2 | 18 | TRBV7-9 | CASSWRTDRSVDTGELFF
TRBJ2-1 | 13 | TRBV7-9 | CASSLASRGEQFF
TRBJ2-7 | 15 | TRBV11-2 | CASSPHLAGPYEQYF
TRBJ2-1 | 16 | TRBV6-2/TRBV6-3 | CASSYFVAGAQNEQFF
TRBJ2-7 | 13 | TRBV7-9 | CASSRTGTYEQYF
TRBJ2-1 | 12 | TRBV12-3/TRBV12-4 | CASSPDRGTQFF
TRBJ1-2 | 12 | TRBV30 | CAWSVRGGGYTF
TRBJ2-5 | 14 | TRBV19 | CASSIAIRGETQYF
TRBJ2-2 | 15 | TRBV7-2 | CASSLERQGAGELFF
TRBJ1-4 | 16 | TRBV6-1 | CASSEALGTGNEKLFF
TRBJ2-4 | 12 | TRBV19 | CASSPLGGIQYF
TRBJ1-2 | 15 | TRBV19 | CASSTRGQIAYGYTF
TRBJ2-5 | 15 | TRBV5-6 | CASSPIGTGEETQYF
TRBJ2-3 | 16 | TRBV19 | CASRTVRTGSTDTQYF
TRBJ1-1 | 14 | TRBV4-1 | CASSQPITNTEAFF
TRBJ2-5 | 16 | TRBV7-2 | CASSLGGGGAQKTQYF
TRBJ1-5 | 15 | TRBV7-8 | CASSFSSGGNQPQHF
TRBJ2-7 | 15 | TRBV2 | CASSEPSGRSYEQYF
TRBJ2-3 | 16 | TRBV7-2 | CASSLHSGKPTDTQYF
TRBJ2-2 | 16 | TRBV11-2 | CASSLYRVLDTGELFF